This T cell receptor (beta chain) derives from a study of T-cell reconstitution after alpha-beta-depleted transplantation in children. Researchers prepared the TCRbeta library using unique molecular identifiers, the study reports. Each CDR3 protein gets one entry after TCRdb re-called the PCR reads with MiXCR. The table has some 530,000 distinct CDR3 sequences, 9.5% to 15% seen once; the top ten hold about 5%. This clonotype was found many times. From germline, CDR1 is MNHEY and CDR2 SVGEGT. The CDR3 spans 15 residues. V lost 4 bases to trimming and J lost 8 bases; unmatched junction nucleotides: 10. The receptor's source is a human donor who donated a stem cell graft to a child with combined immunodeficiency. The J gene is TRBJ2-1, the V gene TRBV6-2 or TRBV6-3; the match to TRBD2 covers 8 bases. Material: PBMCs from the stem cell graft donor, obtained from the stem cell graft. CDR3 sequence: CASSSGTRGVDEQFF. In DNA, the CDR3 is TGTGCCAGCAGTTCCGGGACTAGGGGCGTCGATGAGCAGTTCTTC.